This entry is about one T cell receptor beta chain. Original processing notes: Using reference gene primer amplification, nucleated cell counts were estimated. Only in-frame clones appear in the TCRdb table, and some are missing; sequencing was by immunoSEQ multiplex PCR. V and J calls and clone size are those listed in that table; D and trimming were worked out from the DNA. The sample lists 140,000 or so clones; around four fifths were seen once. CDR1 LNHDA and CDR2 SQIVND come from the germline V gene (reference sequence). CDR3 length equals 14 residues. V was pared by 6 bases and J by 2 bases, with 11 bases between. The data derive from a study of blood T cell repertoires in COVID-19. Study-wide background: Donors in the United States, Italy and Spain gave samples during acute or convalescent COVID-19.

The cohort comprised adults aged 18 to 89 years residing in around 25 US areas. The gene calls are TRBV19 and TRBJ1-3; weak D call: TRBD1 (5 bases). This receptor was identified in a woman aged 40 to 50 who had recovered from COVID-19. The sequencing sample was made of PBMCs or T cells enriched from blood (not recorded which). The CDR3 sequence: CASSLGQAGNTIYF. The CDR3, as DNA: TGTGCCAGTAGCCTGGGGCAGGCTGGAAACACCATATATTTT.